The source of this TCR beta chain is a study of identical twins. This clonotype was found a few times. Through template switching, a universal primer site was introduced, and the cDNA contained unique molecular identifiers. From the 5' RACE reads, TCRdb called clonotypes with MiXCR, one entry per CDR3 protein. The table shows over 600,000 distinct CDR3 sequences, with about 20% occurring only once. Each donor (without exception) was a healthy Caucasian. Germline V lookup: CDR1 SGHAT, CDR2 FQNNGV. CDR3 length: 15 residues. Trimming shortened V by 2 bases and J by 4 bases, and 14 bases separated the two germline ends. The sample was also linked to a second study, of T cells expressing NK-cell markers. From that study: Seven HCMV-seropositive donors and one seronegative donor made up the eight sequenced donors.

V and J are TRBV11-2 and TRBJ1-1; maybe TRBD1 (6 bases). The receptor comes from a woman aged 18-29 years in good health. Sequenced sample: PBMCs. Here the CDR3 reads CASSLSGGMSTEAFF. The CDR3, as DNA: TGTGCCAGCAGCTTATCCGGGGGCATGAGCACTGAAGCTTTCTTT.